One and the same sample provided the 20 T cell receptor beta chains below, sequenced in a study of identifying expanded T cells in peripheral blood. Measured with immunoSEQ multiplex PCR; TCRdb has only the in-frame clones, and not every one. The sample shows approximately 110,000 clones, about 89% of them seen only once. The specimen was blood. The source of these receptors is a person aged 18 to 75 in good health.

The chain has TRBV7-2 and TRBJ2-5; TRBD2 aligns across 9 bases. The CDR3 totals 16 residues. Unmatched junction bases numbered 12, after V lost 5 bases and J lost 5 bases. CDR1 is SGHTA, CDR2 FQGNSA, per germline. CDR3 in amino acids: CASSRSGGGAYETQYF. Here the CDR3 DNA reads TGTGCCAGCAGCCGTTCGGGCGGGGGGGCTTATGAGACCCAGTACTTC.

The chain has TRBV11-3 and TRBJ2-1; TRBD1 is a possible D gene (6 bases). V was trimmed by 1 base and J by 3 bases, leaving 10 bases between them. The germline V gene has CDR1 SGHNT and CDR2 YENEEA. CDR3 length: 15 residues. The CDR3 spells CASSLGQANYNEQFF. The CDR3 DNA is TGTGCCAGCAGCTTAGGACAGGCGAACTACAATGAGCAGTTCTTC.

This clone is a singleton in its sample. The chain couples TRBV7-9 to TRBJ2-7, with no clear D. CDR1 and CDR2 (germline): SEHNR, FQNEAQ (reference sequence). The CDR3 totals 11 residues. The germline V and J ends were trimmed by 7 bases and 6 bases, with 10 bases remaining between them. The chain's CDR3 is CASTAGVEQYF. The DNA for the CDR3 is TGTGCCAGCACCGCTGGGGTCGAGCAGTACTTC.

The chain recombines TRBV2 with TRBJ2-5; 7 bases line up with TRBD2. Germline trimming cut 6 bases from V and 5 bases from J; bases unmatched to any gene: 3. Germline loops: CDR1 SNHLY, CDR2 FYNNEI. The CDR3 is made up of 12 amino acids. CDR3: CASRVGGETQYF. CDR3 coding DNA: TGTGCCAGCAGGGTGGGGGGGGAGACCCAGTACTTC.

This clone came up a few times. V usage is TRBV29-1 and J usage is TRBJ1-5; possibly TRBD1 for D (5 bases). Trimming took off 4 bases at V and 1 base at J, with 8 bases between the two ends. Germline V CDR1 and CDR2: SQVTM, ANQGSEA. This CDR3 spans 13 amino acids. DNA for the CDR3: TGCAGCGTTGGACGGGACAGCAATCAGCCCCAGCATTTT. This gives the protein CSVGRDSNQPQHF.

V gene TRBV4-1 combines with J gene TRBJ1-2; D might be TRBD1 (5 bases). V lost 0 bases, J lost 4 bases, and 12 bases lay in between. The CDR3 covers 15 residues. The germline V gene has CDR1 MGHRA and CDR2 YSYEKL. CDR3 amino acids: CASSQDFPRGYGYTF. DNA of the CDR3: TGCGCCAGCAGCCAAGATTTTCCAAGGGGCTATGGCTACACCTTC.

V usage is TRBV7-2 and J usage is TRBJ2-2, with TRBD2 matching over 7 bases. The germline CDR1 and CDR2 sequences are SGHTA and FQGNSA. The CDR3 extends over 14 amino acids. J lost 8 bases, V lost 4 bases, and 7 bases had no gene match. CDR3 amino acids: CASSSRGEYGELFF. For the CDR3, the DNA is TGTGCCAGCAGCTCACGGGGGGAGTATGGGGAGCTGTTTTTT.

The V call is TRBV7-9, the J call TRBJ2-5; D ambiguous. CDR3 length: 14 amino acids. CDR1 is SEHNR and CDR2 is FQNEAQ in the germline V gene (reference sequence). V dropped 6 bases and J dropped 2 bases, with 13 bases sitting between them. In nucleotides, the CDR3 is TGTGCCAGCAGACTGGACGGATTTCAAGAGACCCAGTACTTC. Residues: CASRLDGFQETQYF.

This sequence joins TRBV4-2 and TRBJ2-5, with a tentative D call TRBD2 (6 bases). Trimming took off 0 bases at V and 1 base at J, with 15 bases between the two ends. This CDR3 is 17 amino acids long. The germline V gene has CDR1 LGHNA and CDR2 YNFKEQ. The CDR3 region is CASSQEHGGTSQETQYF. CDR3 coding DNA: TGTGCCAGCAGCCAAGAACATGGGGGGACCTCCCAAGAGACCCAGTACTTC.

This CDR3 is CASSFQQGKLFF. In DNA, the CDR3 is TGTGCCAGCAGTTTCCAACAGGGGAAACTGTTTTTT. The chain recombines TRBV28 with TRBJ1-4; TRBD1 matches at 7 bases. The trim removed 3 bases at V and 11 bases at J, leaving 3 bases unmatched. Germline CDR1 reads MDHEN; CDR2 reads SYDVKM. This CDR3 has 12 residues.

CDR3 coding DNA: TGTGCCAGCAGTGATCAGACCAGGACAGGGGGCTATGGCTACACCTTC. Its translation: CASSDQTRTGGYGYTF. The chain employs TRBV25-1 and TRBJ1-2; 10 bases agree with TRBD1. The CDR3 has 16 residues. Germline assignment: CDR1 MGHDK and CDR2 SYGVNS. The ends lost 3 bases at V and 4 bases at J; junction bases unmatched: 8.

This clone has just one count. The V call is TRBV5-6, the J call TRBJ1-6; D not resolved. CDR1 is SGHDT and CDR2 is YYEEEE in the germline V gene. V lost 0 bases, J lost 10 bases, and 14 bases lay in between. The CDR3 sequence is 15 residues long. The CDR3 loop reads CASSLAFGIRSPLHF. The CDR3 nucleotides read TGTGCCAGCAGCTTGGCATTTGGGATCAGATCACCCCTCCACTTT.

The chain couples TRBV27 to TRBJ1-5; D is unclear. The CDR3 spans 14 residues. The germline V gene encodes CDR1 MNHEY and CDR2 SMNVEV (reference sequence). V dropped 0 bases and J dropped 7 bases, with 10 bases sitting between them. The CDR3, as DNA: TGTGCCAGCAGTTTATCGGGTCCTTGGCAGCCCCAGCATTTT. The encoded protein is CASSLSGPWQPQHF.

The CDR3 DNA follows: TGCGCCAGCAGCTTGGTTCGGGGGCGAGAGACCCAGTACTTC. Translating gives CASSLVRGRETQYF. The gene calls are TRBV5-1 and TRBJ2-5, with D possibly being TRBD1 or TRBD2 (6 bases each). This CDR3 comprises 14 residues. The germline CDR1 and CDR2 sequences are SGHRS and YFSETQ. V dropped 0 bases and J dropped 4 bases, with 10 bases sitting between them.

The DNA of the CDR3 is TGCGCCAGCAGCTTGGGGCAGGGGAGAGAAAAACTGTTTTTT. Its protein is CASSLGQGREKLFF. J is TRBJ1-4 and V is TRBV5-1; perhaps TRBD1 as D (6 bases). The V gene's germline CDR1 is SGHRS and CDR2 YFSETQ. Trimming left V 0 bases short and J 8 bases short, with 11 bases between. The CDR3 is made up of 14 amino acids.

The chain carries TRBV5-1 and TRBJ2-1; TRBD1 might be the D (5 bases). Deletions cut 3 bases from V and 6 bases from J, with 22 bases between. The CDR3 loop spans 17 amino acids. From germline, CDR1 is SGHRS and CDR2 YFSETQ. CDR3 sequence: CASSSPLGAGRFNEQFF. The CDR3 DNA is TGCGCCAGCAGCTCACCCCTTGGGGCAGGGCGGTTCAATGAGCAGTTCTTC.

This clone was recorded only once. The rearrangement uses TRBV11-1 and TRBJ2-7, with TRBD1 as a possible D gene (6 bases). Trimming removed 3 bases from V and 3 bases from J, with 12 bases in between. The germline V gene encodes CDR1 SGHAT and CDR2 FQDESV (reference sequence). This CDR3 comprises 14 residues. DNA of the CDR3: TGTGCCAGCAGCTTCGACAGGCGGTTCTACGAGCAGTACTTC. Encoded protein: CASSFDRRFYEQYF.

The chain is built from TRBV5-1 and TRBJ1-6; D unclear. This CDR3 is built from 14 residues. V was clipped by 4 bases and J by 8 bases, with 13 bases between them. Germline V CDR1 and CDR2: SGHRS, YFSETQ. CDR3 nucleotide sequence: TGCGCCAGCAGCCCCCGTGGTGGGGATTCACCCCTCCACTTT. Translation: CASSPRGGDSPLHF.

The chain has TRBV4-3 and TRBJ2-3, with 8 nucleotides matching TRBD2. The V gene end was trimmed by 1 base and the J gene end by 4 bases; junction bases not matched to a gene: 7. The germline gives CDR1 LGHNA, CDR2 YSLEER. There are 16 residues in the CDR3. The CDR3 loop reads CASSQVTGGPSDTQYF. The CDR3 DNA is TGCGCCAGCAGCCAAGTAACGGGGGGGCCATCAGATACGCAGTATTTT.

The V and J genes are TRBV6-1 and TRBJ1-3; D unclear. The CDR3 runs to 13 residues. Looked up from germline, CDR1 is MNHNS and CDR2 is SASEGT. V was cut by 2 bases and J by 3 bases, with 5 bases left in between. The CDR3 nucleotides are TGTGCCAGCAGTGAACGGGGTGGAAACACCATATATTTT. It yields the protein CASSERGGNTIYF.